The rows below give T cell receptor beta chains drawn from one sample of a study of post-analysis software for immune sequencing data. Each CDR3 protein is one row after TCRdb ran MiXCR on the PCR reads. This sample has just over 250,000 distinct CDR3 sequences, with 35% to 40% found just once. Sample: blood. The receptors come from a girl aged 5-17 years with multiple sclerosis. Each CDR3 is given with its conserved first and last residue. A D gene is named only where the DNA matches it firmly. Not every row has a clone size; where given, it reads once, few, many or a size class.

TRBV27	14	-	TRBJ2-7	-	CATSRGDLSYEQYF	TGTGCCACCAGCAGGGGGGACCTCTCCTACGAGCAGTACTTC
TRBV5-1	15	-	TRBJ2-7	-	CASSPSQDRTYEQYF	TGCGCCAGCAGCCCTAGCCAGGACAGAACCTACGAGCAGTACTTC
TRBV6-5	11	-	TRBJ2-3	many	CASNMGDTQYF	TGTGCCAGCAATATGGGAGATACGCAGTATTTT
TRBV12-3/TRBV12-4	15	TRBD1	TRBJ1-6	once	CASSQGQITGSPLHF	TGTGCCAGCAGTCAGGGACAGATAACCGGTTCACCCCTCCACTTT
TRBV29-1	15	-	TRBJ2-1	-	CSAADGETSYNEQFF	TGCAGCGCCGCCGACGGCGAAACCTCCTACAATGAGCAGTTCTTC
TRBV4-1	14	-	TRBJ2-3	-	CASSPGGGPDTQYF	TGCGCCAGCAGCCCGGGAGGGGGCCCAGATACGCAGTATTTT
TRBV14	14	-	TRBJ2-3	once	CASSPWTITDTQYF	TGTGCCAGCAGCCCTTGGACTATCACAGATACGCAGTATTTT
TRBV19	14	-	TRBJ1-2	many	CAMRTSATGDGYTF	TGTGCCATGAGGACTTCAGCTACTGGGGATGGCTACACCTTC
TRBV4-1	16	TRBD2	TRBJ2-1	many	CASSQEGGGSYNEQFF	TGCGCCAGCAGCCAAGAGGGCGGGGGGTCTTACAATGAGCAGTTCTTC
TRBV5-1	16	TRBD1	TRBJ2-2	-	CASSLADRGITGELFF	TGCGCCAGCAGCTTGGCCGACAGGGGAATCACCGGGGAGCTGTTTTTT
TRBV5-1	14	-	TRBJ2-3	once	CASSMGSGVGTQYF	TGCGCCAGCAGCATGGGGTCGGGTGTGGGTACGCAGTATTTT
TRBV5-1	14	-	TRBJ2-5	many	CASSPETYQETQYF	TGCGCCAGCAGCCCGGAGACGTACCAAGAGACCCAGTACTTC
TRBV7-9	16	TRBD1	TRBJ2-1	many	CASSRGTGSSYNEQFF	TGTGCCAGCAGCCGAGGGACAGGGAGCTCCTACAATGAGCAGTTCTTC
TRBV19	14	-	TRBJ1-1	-	CASSRIGDSGKAFF	TGTGCCAGTAGTAGAATCGGTGACAGTGGAAAAGCTTTCTTT
TRBV19	15	-	TRBJ2-7	few	CASSMELSVYNEQYF	TGTGCCAGTAGTATGGAGCTGTCCGTCTACAATGAGCAGTACTTC
TRBV12-5	13	TRBD1	TRBJ1-2	many	CASGLVTGSGYTF	TGTGCTAGTGGTTTGGTGACAGGGAGCGGCTACACCTTC
TRBV2	14	-	TRBJ2-2	few	CASSPGTPTGELFF	TGTGCCAGCAGTCCCGGGACTCCTACCGGGGAGCTGTTTTTT
TRBV29-1	11	-	TRBJ2-7	many	CSVDKGDEQYF	TGCAGCGTTGACAAGGGGGACGAGCAGTACTTC
TRBV24-1	15	-	TRBJ1-5	once	CATSDGGRGNQPQHF	TGTGCCACCAGTGATGGGGGTAGGGGCAATCAGCCCCAGCATTTT
TRBV7-9	14	-	TRBJ1-1	many	CASSHEGTWAEAFF	TGTGCCAGCAGCCACGAGGGGACGTGGGCTGAAGCTTTCTTT
TRBV20-1	16	-	TRBJ2-6	-	CSARDPDNSGANVLTF	TGCAGTGCTAGAGATCCCGACAACTCTGGGGCCAACGTCCTGACTTTC
TRBV5-5	15	-	TRBJ2-7	-	CASSLVLALGSEQYF	TGTGCCAGCAGCTTGGTACTAGCCCTGGGGAGCGAGCAGTACTTC
TRBV7-6	14	-	TRBJ1-1	few	CASSLPYRDSEAFF	TGTGCCAGCAGCTTACCATACAGGGATTCTGAAGCTTTCTTT